The next 26 T cell receptor beta chains were all read from a single sample in a study of T cell repertoires in cytomegalovirus infection. Via MiXCR, TCRdb re-called the reads, giving one row per CDR3 protein. Of roughly 720,000 distinct CDR3 sequences in the sample, 35% to 45% are singletons; the top ten hold under 3.5%. The specimen was PBMCs. The receptors originated from a human donor in good health (CMV status not recorded). Some clones in this sample may be carry-over from other donors' samples.

A few counts support this clonotype. CDR3 DNA sequence: TGTGCCAGCAGTTTATGGGGACCTGGGTCCTACAATGAGCAGTTCTTC. Amino acid sequence: CASSLWGPGSYNEQFF. This chain uses TRBV28 with TRBJ2-1; D is tentatively TRBD1 or TRBD2 (5 bases each). CDR1 is MDHEN, CDR2 SYDVKM, per germline. Trimming removed 0 bases at V and 1 base at J, with 10 bases between. The CDR3 extends over 16 amino acids.

The chain uses TRBV28 and TRBJ2-7, with 10 bases aligning to TRBD2. Germline V gives CDR1 MDHEN, CDR2 SYDVKM. The CDR3 has 17 residues. V was pared by 3 bases and J by 2 bases, with 10 bases of the junction left unmatched. CDR3 in DNA: TGTGCCAGCAGTTTCCCGACCGCTAGCGGGAGAACCTACGAGCAGTACTTC. Its protein is CASSFPTASGRTYEQYF.

This clonotype has more than one count but fewer than ten. The chain employs TRBV6-1 and TRBJ2-7; 8 nucleotides match TRBD1. V lost 6 bases, J lost 5 bases, and 12 bases stayed unmatched. The CDR3 has 15 residues. In germline, CDR1 is MNHNS, CDR2 SASEGT. CDR3 sequence reads: CASRVTGQGSNEQYF. DNA of the CDR3: TGTGCCAGCAGGGTCACAGGACAGGGTAGCAACGAGCAGTACTTC.

The chain joins TRBV7-2 to TRBJ2-1; D gene uncertain. Looked up from germline, CDR1 is SGHTA and CDR2 is FQGNSA. The CDR3 loop spans 13 amino acids. Trimming cost V 4 bases and J 6 bases, with 10 bases left between them. CDR3 region: CASSSRGRNEQFF. In DNA, the CDR3 is TGTGCCAGCAGCTCCCGAGGCCGCAATGAGCAGTTCTTC.

The V and J genes are TRBV15 and TRBJ1-5; no reliable D call. The ends were cut back, 0 bases at V and 2 bases at J, with 11 bases in the middle. In germline, CDR1 is LNHNV, CDR2 YYDKDF (reference sequence). CDR3 length: 16 amino acids. DNA for the CDR3: TGTGCCACCAGCAGAGATTTTTCTGTTGGCAATCAGCCCCAGCATTTT. Protein product: CATSRDFSVGNQPQHF.

The CDR3 here is CASSPTDAYEQYF. The DNA for the CDR3 is TGTGCCAGCAGCCCGACAGATGCCTACGAGCAGTACTTC. The V call is TRBV7-8, the J call TRBJ2-7; D is possibly TRBD1 (5 bases). There are 13 residues in the CDR3. Germline lookup yields CDR1 SGHVS and CDR2 FQNEAQ. The germline V and J ends were trimmed by 5 bases and 2 bases, with 10 bases remaining between them.

The J gene is TRBJ1-4, the V gene TRBV12-3 or TRBV12-4, with a weak D call TRBD1 (6 bases). There are 16 residues in the CDR3. Trimming left V 6 bases short and J 3 bases short, with 17 bases between. Here the CDR3 reads CASSPAKAGANEKLFF. The CDR3 bases are TGTGCCAGCAGCCCCGCCAAGGCAGGGGCTAATGAAAAACTGTTTTTT.

On this clonotype itself: At one of its ends the junction is not consistent with the germline gene, which may arise from a read error. The rearrangement links TRBV27 to TRBJ1-6; D is uncertain. CDR3 length: 12 amino acids. From germline, CDR1 is MNHEY and CDR2 SMNVEV (reference sequence). The chain's CDR3 is CARSHQNSPLHF. In nucleotides, the CDR3 is TGTGCCCGCAGCCACCAAAATTCACCCCTCCACTTT.

This clonotype was seen many times. The rearrangement links TRBV12-3 or TRBV12-4 to TRBJ2-5; tentative D call: TRBD2 (7 bases). Trimming stripped 5 bases from V and 5 bases from J, with 18 bases between. The CDR3 covers 15 residues. CDR3 sequence: CASSPEPGGSETQYF. The CDR3 DNA reads TGTGCCAGCAGTCCAGAACCGGGGGGCTCGGAGACCCAGTACTTC.

This clonotype has at least ten counts. The chain recombines TRBV27 with TRBJ2-7; possibly TRBD1 for D (6 bases). This CDR3 has 12 amino acids. V was clipped by 1 base and J by 6 bases, with 7 bases between them. Germline V gene lookup returns CDR1 MNHEY and CDR2 SMNVEV (reference sequence). The CDR3 DNA reads TGTGCCAGCAGTTTATTCAGGGGCGAGCAGTACTTC. Its translation is CASSLFRGEQYF.

The genes are TRBV3-1 and TRBJ2-7; D call uncertain. CDR3 length: 14 amino acids. Trimming took off 1 base at V and 6 bases at J, with 13 bases between the two ends. Germline CDR1 LGHDT, CDR2 YNNKEL (reference sequence). CDR3 coding DNA: TGTGCCAGCAGCCAAGCCATAACTTCGGGCGAGCAGTACTTC. This gives the protein CASSQAITSGEQYF.

In its sample, this clonotype was seen once. V and J are TRBV12-3 or TRBV12-4 and TRBJ2-2; no reliable D call. V lost 2 bases and J lost 7, with 8 bases in between. This CDR3 is built from 13 residues. This chain's CDR3 is CASSLKGHGELFF. For the CDR3, the DNA is TGTGCCAGCAGTTTAAAAGGGCACGGGGAGCTGTTTTTT.

The gene calls are TRBV13 and TRBJ2-1; TRBD2 agrees at 8 bases. This CDR3 contains 15 residues. Germline loops: CDR1 PRHDT, CDR2 FYEKMQ (reference sequence). After removal of 4 bases from V and 0 bases from J, the junction contained 2 bases not matched to a gene. CDR3 in DNA: TGTGCCAGCAGCTCGGGACTAGGCTCCTACAATGAGCAGTTCTTC. Translating gives CASSSGLGSYNEQFF. The full variable domain, completed using reference TRBV13 and TRBJ2-1, is AAGVIQSPRHLIKEKRETATLKCYPIPRHDTVYWYQQGPGQDPQFLISFYEKMQSDKGSIPDRFSAQQFSDYHSELNMSSLELGDSALYFCASSSGLGSYNEQFFGPGTRLTVL.

This clonotype was observed at least ten times. V usage is TRBV19 and J usage is TRBJ1-5; the match to TRBD1 covers 8 bases. The CDR3 has 15 amino acids. Germline CDR1 LNHDA, CDR2 SQIVND (reference sequence). The CDR3 DNA follows: TGTGCTAGTCGGGTCCCGACAGGGGATTACCAGCCCCAGCATTTT. It is translated as CASRVPTGDYQPQHF.

The gene calls are TRBV6-5 and TRBJ2-3, with 10 bases fitting TRBD2. This CDR3 comprises 18 residues. V gave up 5 bases and J gave up 2 bases; unmatched junction bases: 13. Germline lookup yields CDR1 MNHEY and CDR2 SVGAGI. CDR3 coding DNA: TGTGCCAGCAGTAAGACCATATTAGCGGGAGGCGCCACAGATACGCAGTATTTT. Its protein product is CASSKTILAGGATDTQYF.

This chain links TRBV6-1 with TRBJ1-1; D gene uncertain. Germline values: CDR1 MNHNS, CDR2 SASEGT. Trimming cost V 1 base and J 14 bases, with 20 bases left between them. CDR3 length: 14 amino acids. For the CDR3, the DNA is TGTGCCAGCAGTGAAGGGGCGGTAGGCGGGGAGTGGTTCTTT. Encoded protein: CASSEGAVGGEWFF.

This clonotype has just a few counts. The CDR3 DNA is TGTGCCAGCAGTTCCCCGGGACAGGTCTCCGAGCAGTACTTC. Its protein is CASSSPGQVSEQYF. The rearrangement uses TRBV28 and TRBJ2-7; 8 positions agree with TRBD1. This CDR3 region has 14 residues. From germline, CDR1 is MDHEN and CDR2 SYDVKM. Trimming at V came to 4 bases and at J to 6 bases, leaving 8 bases not matched to a gene.

About this clonotype itself: One end of the junction varies from germline; a read error may be responsible. V and J are TRBV6-5 and TRBJ2-1; 11 bases agree with TRBD2. The CDR3 spans 18 residues. CDR1 is MNHEY and CDR2 is SVGAGI in the germline V gene. CDR3 protein: CVSSYSRVAGGWGNEQFF. The CDR3 DNA reads TGTGTCAGCAGTTACTCGAGGGTAGCGGGAGGGTGGGGCAATGAGCAGTTCTTC.

This clonotype was detected only a few times. CDR3 sequence reads: CASSSGTGLRRTQYF. The CDR3 DNA is TGTGCCAGCAGTTCCGGGACAGGTCTTCGCCGGACCCAGTACTTC. The chain is built from TRBV28 and TRBJ2-5, with 8 bases matching TRBD1. The CDR3 loop spans 15 amino acids. The germline V gene has CDR1 MDHEN and CDR2 SYDVKM. The V and J ends lost 4 bases and 7 bases, in that order; junction bases with no gene match: 11.

This clonotype was counted between two and nine times. This chain links TRBV7-2 with TRBJ2-1; 8 nucleotides match TRBD2. Germline values: CDR1 SGHTA, CDR2 FQGNSA. The CDR3 runs to 15 residues. The J segment lost 8 bases and the V segment lost 4 bases, leaving 10 bases of the junction unmatched. CDR3 DNA sequence: TGTGCCAGCAGCTCACTACCTCGCGGGAGGCATGAGCAGTTCTTC. It encodes CASSSLPRGRHEQFF.

V and J are TRBV12-3 or TRBV12-4 and TRBJ1-6; D unclear. The V and J ends lost 2 bases and 7 bases respectively, with 6 bases between them. This CDR3 has 13 residues. The DNA for the CDR3 is TGTGCCAGCAGTTTAAGCCCGAATTCACCCCTCCACTTT. It translates to CASSLSPNSPLHF.

The sample holds many counts of this clonotype. This chain connects TRBV7-8 to TRBJ2-2; D remains ambiguous. There are 15 residues in the CDR3. Germline CDR1 is SGHVS and CDR2 is FQNEAQ. V lost 10 bases to trimming and J lost 5 bases, with 20 bases between them. CDR3 loop: CATPVSRVRTGELFF. The DNA for the CDR3 is TGTGCCACCCCAGTGTCCCGGGTGAGGACCGGGGAGCTGTTTTTT.

Details on this clonotype: Since the CDR3 does not end with the conserved phenylalanine or tryptophan, this likely comes from a read error. V usage is TRBV7-2 and J usage is TRBJ1-6; D not certain. Trimming took 3 bases from V and 9 from J, leaving 9 bases between them. Germline CDR1 SGHTA, CDR2 FQGNSA. The CDR3 length is 13 residues. The CDR3 is CASSFSPFSPLHL. In DNA, the CDR3 is TGTGCCAGCAGCTTTTCCCCCTTTTCACCCCTCCACCTT.

This clonotype was seen many times. In nucleotides, the CDR3 is TGTGCCAGCAGCTGGCCTGACACCGGGGAGCTGTTTTTT. Its protein product is CASSWPDTGELFF. The chain employs TRBV7-8 and TRBJ2-2; D remains ambiguous. Germline CDR1 reads SGHVS; CDR2 reads FQNEAQ. The CDR3 contains 13 residues. Trimming took off 4 bases at V and 3 bases at J, with 6 bases between the two ends.

The chain is built from TRBV12-3 or TRBV12-4 and TRBJ2-3, with 11 bases fitting TRBD1. Trimming at V came to 7 bases and at J to 4 bases, leaving 7 bases not matched to a gene. The CDR3 sequence is 15 residues long. CDR3: CASNSRTGGPDTQYF. For the CDR3, the DNA is TGTGCCAGCAATTCCAGGACAGGGGGCCCAGATACGCAGTATTTT.

V usage is TRBV10-3 and J usage is TRBJ2-7; 7 positions agree with TRBD2. The CDR3 covers 18 residues. V lost 10 bases to trimming and J lost 1 base; unmatched junction nucleotides: 22. Germline values: CDR1 ENHRY, CDR2 SYGVKD. CDR3 sequence reads: CATAPSGISLKGSYEQYF. CDR3 in DNA: TGTGCCACCGCGCCCAGCGGGATATCTTTGAAGGGGTCCTACGAGCAGTACTTC.